The 9 T cell receptor beta chains in this list originate from one sample, sequenced in a study of blood T cells in healthy people across ages. With a J-beta primer mix and a sample-barcoded 5' primer, a second PCR ran roughly 6 to 12 cycles. TCRdb redid the calling of the 5' RACE reads with MiXCR, one entry per CDR3 protein. Of over 500,000 distinct CDR3 sequences in the sample, more than 45% were seen once. Sequencing was done on a sample of blood. Receptors were obtained from a woman of 80 years or more in good health.

V and J are TRBV20-1 and TRBJ2-1; TRBD1 is a possible D gene (5 bases). CDR1 DFQATT and CDR2 SNEGSKA come from the germline V gene (reference sequence). The CDR3 covers 13 residues. V lost 7 bases, J lost 8 bases, and 18 bases lay in between. The CDR3 spells CSGLPDSADEQFF. The CDR3 region has the DNA TGCAGTGGTTTGCCTGACAGCGCCGATGAGCAGTTCTTC.

J is TRBJ1-2 and V is TRBV20-1; possibly TRBD1 for D (6 bases). The CDR3 has 13 residues. The V gene lost 6 bases and the J gene lost 2 bases, with 13 bases spanning the gap. The germline gives CDR1 DFQATT, CDR2 SNEGSKA (reference sequence). The CDR3, as DNA: TGCAGTGCCCCCTCCAGGGGAAACTATGGCTACACCTTC. Translation: CSAPSRGNYGYTF.

This clonotype was observed many times. The chain's CDR3 is CASSVFGTFYGYTF. The CDR3 DNA reads TGTGCCAGCAGCGTTTTCGGGACCTTCTATGGCTACACCTTC. The V call is TRBV12-3 or TRBV12-4, the J call TRBJ1-2; D possibly corresponds to TRBD1 (5 bases). The CDR3 sequence is 14 residues long. Trimming took off 6 bases at V and 4 bases at J, with 15 bases between the two ends.

This clonotype appeared many times. The chain employs TRBV6-2 or TRBV6-3 and TRBJ2-5; D is possibly TRBD2 (6 bases). The CDR3 covers 16 residues. V was clipped by 2 bases and J by 4 bases, with 17 bases between them. Germline V gene lookup returns CDR1 MNHEY and CDR2 SVGEGT. CDR3 DNA: TGTGCCAGCAGTTACCGCCTAGCGCGTGCAGCAGAGACCCAGTACTTC. This translates into CASSYRLARAAETQYF.

V gene TRBV4-2 combines with J gene TRBJ2-5; tentatively, D is TRBD1 (5 bases). The J call may not be correct, given that the DNA end is closer to TRBJ2-7. Germline loops: CDR1 LGHNA, CDR2 YNFKEQ. The length of the CDR3 is 16 residues. CDR3 in DNA: TGTGCCAGCAGCCAAGGAGGTGAAGGGAAGGGGTACGAGCAGTACTTC. Protein: CASSQGGEGKGYEQYF.

On this clonotype itself: This may stem from a read error, because a much larger clone lies one nucleotide away. This chain joins TRBV29-1 and TRBJ2-1; D is ambiguous. The DNA end is a closer match to TRBJ2-7, so the J assignment may be wrong. The CDR3 contains 12 residues. The germline gives CDR1 SQVTM, CDR2 ANQGSEA. In DNA, the CDR3 is TGCAGCGTTGAAGGCAGCTACAATGAGCAGTACTTC. Translating gives CSVEGSYNEQYF.

This clonotype came up many times. This rearrangement joins TRBV3-1 to TRBJ2-7; 7 positions agree with TRBD1. CDR3 length equals 12 residues. Germline loops: CDR1 LGHDT, CDR2 YNNKEL (reference sequence). The J segment lost 6 bases and the V segment lost 3 bases, leaving 2 bases of the junction unmatched. The CDR3 sequence is CASSQWTGEQYF. CDR3 in DNA: TGTGCCAGCAGCCAGTGGACAGGCGAGCAGTACTTC.

This chain links TRBV5-5 with TRBJ1-6, with D maybe TRBD1 (5 bases). Germline V gives CDR1 SGHKS, CDR2 YYEKEE (reference sequence). CDR3 length: 17 amino acids. The V gene lost 7 bases and the J gene lost 3 bases, with 20 bases spanning the gap. As DNA, the CDR3 is TGTGCCAGCGGCATTGGGGACGGCCCCGTCTATAATTCACCCCTCCACTTT. This gives the protein CASGIGDGPVYNSPLHF.

The rearrangement joins TRBV15 to TRBJ1-1; D gene ambiguous. This CDR3 spans 11 amino acids. Germline CDR1 reads LNHNV; CDR2 reads YYDKDF (reference sequence). The V and J ends lost 5 bases and 2 bases respectively, with 3 bases between them. Written as DNA, the CDR3 is TGTGCCACCAGCCAAAACACTGAAGCTTTCTTT. Protein sequence: CATSQNTEAFF.